This T cell receptor beta chain was captured in a study of T cell responses to AZD1222 COVID-19 vaccine. The study's findings and limits: Baseline antibody screening turned up just a handful of seropositive AZD1222 recipients. Variant regions that are unmutated are reportedly the target of nearly half of spike-specific TCRs.

The table came from immunoSEQ multiplex PCR; TCRdb's copy has only in-frame clones and leaves some out. The data contain about 150,000 clones, around 85% of them singletons. The CDR3 spans 15 residues. Germline CDR1 reads MNHEY; CDR2 reads SVGAGI. V was trimmed by 8 bases and J by 1 base, leaving 17 bases between them. A note on this clone: Its target is not known.

The J gene is TRBJ1-2, the V gene TRBV6-5; D is undetermined. The material sequenced was peripheral blood, taken 28 days after the second dose of the MenACWY control vaccine. The origin of this receptor is an adult who received the MenACWY meningococcal vaccine as a control. The CDR3 DNA reads TGTGCCAGCGGGCACGGGCAGGAGATTAACTATGGCTACACCTTC. Translated: CASGHGQEINYGYTF.